These 7 T cell receptor beta chains originate from one sample sequenced in a study of cytomegalovirus exposure and HLA in healthy donors. Use of 60 Vbeta and 13 Jbeta primers characterized the PCR. Assay used: immunoSEQ multiplex PCR; TCRdb lists only in-frame clones, some missing. This sample's table reports about 58,000 clones. Sequencing was carried out using PBMCs. The receptor set was obtained from a male donor in good health and CMV-seronegative.

The genes are TRBV30 and TRBJ1-2; 7 bases map to TRBD1. Losses at the gene ends were 3 bases for V and 6 bases for J; bases not matched to a gene: 7. CDR1 GTSNPN and CDR2 SVGIG come from the germline V gene (reference sequence). The CDR3 consists of 13 residues. CDR3 DNA: TGTGCCTGGAGAGGGGGCTGGGGGGATGGCTACACCTTC. Protein sequence: CAWRGGWGDGYTF.

V gene TRBV6-5 combines with J gene TRBJ2-2; no firm D call. Germline CDR1 reads MNHEY; CDR2 reads SVGAGI. Deletions cut 6 bases from V and 4 bases from J, with 6 bases between. The CDR3 runs to 12 residues. CDR3 in DNA: TGTGCCAGCAGACAAATCACCGGGGAGCTGTTTTTT. Translated: CASRQITGELFF.

The chain joins TRBV19 to TRBJ2-1; 9 positions match TRBD2. J lost 0 bases, V lost 6 bases, and 6 bases had no gene match. The CDR3 is made up of 16 amino acids. Per germline, CDR1 LNHDA and CDR2 SQIVND (reference sequence). CDR3 region: CASSPAAGGSYNEQFF. CDR3 coding DNA: TGTGCCAGTAGCCCCGCAGCGGGAGGCTCCTACAATGAGCAGTTCTTC.

Comment on this clone: Relative to the germline gene, one junction end is altered; a read error may explain this. The gene calls are TRBV5-1 and TRBJ2-1; no clear D gene. CDR1 and CDR2 from the germline V gene are SGHRS and YFSETQ. CDR3 length: 14 residues. The CDR3 loop reads CASSLTTSDNEQFF. The CDR3 coding sequence is TGCGCCAGCAGCTTAACAACCTCCGACAATGAGCAGTTCTTC.

The chain uses TRBV7-9 and TRBJ1-1; D is unresolved. This CDR3 has 13 amino acids. The V end was cut by 5 bases, the J end by 0 bases, with 7 bases between. Looked up from germline, CDR1 is SEHNR and CDR2 is FQNEAQ (reference sequence). This CDR3 reads CASSPQLNTEAFF. The CDR3 DNA reads TGTGCCAGCAGCCCACAACTGAACACTGAAGCTTTCTTT.

About this clone itself: Other DNA variants within this sample encode the same CDR3. The J gene is TRBJ2-7, the V gene TRBV4-1, with 8 bases aligning to TRBD2. The trim removed 1 base at V and 5 bases at J, leaving 4 bases unmatched. This CDR3 is 14 amino acids long. CDR1 MGHRA and CDR2 YSYEKL come from the germline V gene. Here the CDR3 DNA reads TGCGCCAGCAGCCAAGCACCAGCGGGGGACGAGCAGTACTTC. Its translation is CASSQAPAGDEQYF.

The rearrangement joins TRBV2 to TRBJ2-3; 7 positions agree with TRBD2. CDR1 SNHLY and CDR2 FYNNEI come from the germline V gene. V gave up 8 bases and J gave up 4 bases; unmatched junction bases: 12. The CDR3 is 15 residues long. DNA of the CDR3: TGTGCCAGCGCTGGCGGGCTAGCGGAGGCAGATACGCAGTATTTT. Translation: CASAGGLAEADTQYF.